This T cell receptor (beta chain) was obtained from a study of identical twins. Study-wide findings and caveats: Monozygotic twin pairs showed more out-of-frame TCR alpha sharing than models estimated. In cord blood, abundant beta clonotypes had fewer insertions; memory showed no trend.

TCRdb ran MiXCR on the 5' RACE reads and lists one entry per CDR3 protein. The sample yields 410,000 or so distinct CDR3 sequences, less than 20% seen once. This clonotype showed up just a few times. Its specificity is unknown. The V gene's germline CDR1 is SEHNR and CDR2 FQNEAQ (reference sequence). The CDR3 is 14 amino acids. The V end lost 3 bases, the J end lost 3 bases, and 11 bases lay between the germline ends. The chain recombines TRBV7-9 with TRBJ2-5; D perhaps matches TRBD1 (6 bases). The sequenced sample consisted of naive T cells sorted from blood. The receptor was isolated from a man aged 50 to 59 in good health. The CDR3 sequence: CASSFQAGEETQYF. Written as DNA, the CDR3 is TGTGCCAGCAGCTTCCAGGCAGGGGAAGAGACCCAGTACTTC.